The 4 T cell receptor beta chains in this list originate from one sample, sequenced in a study of shared T cell receptors in the human thymus. Sequencing used immunoSEQ multiplex PCR; TCRdb keeps in-frame clones, though not all of them. The table lists approximately 580,000 clones, roughly 74% of them singletons. The data also belong to a second study, concerning human thymus T cells.

The sequencing sample was made of thymocytes. The receptors come from a boy younger than two with a congenital heart defect.

The chain couples TRBV27 to TRBJ2-7; D unresolved. Germline CDR1 reads MNHEY; CDR2 reads SMNVEV (reference sequence). This CDR3 is 13 amino acids long. V lost 6 bases to trimming and J lost 3 bases, with 12 bases between them. The CDR3 DNA reads as TGTGCCAGCAGCAATGACGGAGACTACGAGCAGTACTTC. Residues: CASSNDGDYEQYF.

The chain joins TRBV7-2 to TRBJ2-7, with TRBD2 matching over 13 bases. The V segment lost 5 bases and the J segment 5 bases; nucleotides outside the gene matches: 9. This CDR3 comprises 16 residues. The germline V gene has CDR1 SGHTA and CDR2 FQGNSA. The CDR3 DNA sequence: TGTGCCAGCAGCCCAAAGGGGACTAGCGGGATCCACGAGCAGTACTTC. It specifies CASSPKGTSGIHEQYF. The full variable domain, its missing parts supplied by reference TRBV7-2 and TRBJ2-7, is GAGVSQSPSNKVTEKGKDVELRCDPISGHTALYWYRQSLGQGLEFLIYFQGNSAPDKSGLPSDRFSAERTGGSVSTLTIQRTQQEDSAVYLCASSPKGTSGIHEQYFGPGTRLTVT.

CDR3 residues: CASSQGLAESTDTQYF. The CDR3 DNA reads TGTGCCAGCTCACAAGGACTAGCGGAAAGCACAGATACGCAGTATTTT. J is TRBJ2-3 and V is TRBV18; the match to TRBD2 covers 10 bases. The CDR3 has 16 amino acids. Per germline, CDR1 KGHSH and CDR2 LQKENI. V shed 4 bases and J 0 bases; nucleotides not matched to a gene: 4.

The chain employs TRBV30 and TRBJ2-5; 9 bases align to TRBD2. The CDR3 is made up of 16 amino acids. J was trimmed by 2 bases and V by 8 bases; bases with no gene match: 15. Germline-derived CDR1 and CDR2 are GTSNPN and SVGIG (reference sequence). The CDR3 bases are TGTGCCCGACTTAGCGGGAGATCGGGGGGGCAAGAGACCCAGTACTTC. Translated: CARLSGRSGGQETQYF. Full variable domain (outside the CDR3, taken from reference TRBV30 and TRBJ2-5): SQTIHQWPATLVQPVGSPLSLECTVEGTSNPNLYWYRQAAGRGLQLLFYSVGIGQISSEVPQNLSASRPQDRQFILSSKKLLLSDSGFYLCARLSGRSGGQETQYFGPGTRLLVL.